This TCR beta chain was profiled in a study of cytomegalovirus exposure and HLA in healthy donors (dated by TCRdb to 2017 to 2019). General notes on the study: According to an earlier analysis of 587 of the donors, roughly 180 million T cells yielded 95 million to 140 million unique TCR beta sequences and 276 Gb of sequence data. An early release that covered about 600 HLA-typed donors contained around 300 gigabases of sequencing data and around 85 million unique TCR sequences. Of the 350 to 450 genotyped donors, 81% were placed in the genetic ancestry cluster associated with self-reported Caucasian donors. The study aimed to test whether cataloging public T cell receptors could reveal signatures of past pathogen exposure. The T cell repertoires of 666 subjects were profiled by immunosequencing and related to cytomegalovirus serostatus. A separate validation cohort of over a hundred different subjects was used in addition to the roughly 670-subject first cohort. High-throughput TCR immunosequencing, statistical association of individual TCRs with disease status, and machine learning were combined to predict cytomegalovirus infection status. A later analysis re-examined previously published TCR beta repertoires from about 670 donors and added high-resolution HLA genotyping to investigate patterns of TCR occurrence. In the later analysis, no new phenotypic data were used to find candidate immune exposures; instead, reliance was placed on TCR beta sequences and their occurrence across donors. In an earlier analysis of a few hundred of the donors, high-throughput TCR beta sequencing was used to judge whether each TCR beta V gene segment behaved as functional or pseudogenic. Donor age, sex, ethnicity and CMV serostatus were compiled together with the repertoire data. In a later genetic analysis, genome-wide SNP genotypes for about 65% of the 666 donors were used, and that subset was treated as a discovery cohort. All discovery cohort repertoires had been generated using a single sequencing platform. HLA typing included class I and class II loci at four-digit resolution. The number of donors typed differed by locus, with roughly 629-640 for A, B, C, DRB1 and DQB1, more than 500 for DQA1, over 600 for DPA1, and around 460 for DPB1. Because of strong linkage in the cohort, roughly 5 DR-DQ haplotypes were treated as single units for association and clustering. Across around 400 genotyped donors of the cohort, an average of roughly 200,000 unique TCR beta nucleotide sequences per donor were sequenced, and roughly 20% of those sequences were non-productive. Results and caveats for the whole study, not just this receptor: In an earlier analysis of approximately 590 of the donors, most TCR beta V segments appeared in productive rearrangements about 90% or about 30% of the time, broadly matching IMGT annotations. Only TCR beta chains were sequenced in this cohort, and the absence of alpha or paired-chain data limited detectable features. In a later analysis, around 17,000 TCR beta sequences were associated with specific HLA alleles at a false discovery rate of 0.05. Correlated functional status among segregating V segments might be attributable to linkage disequilibrium, but an unknown experimental factor could not be ruled out. While some public TCRs were present in many individuals, most TCR sequences turned up only very rarely across donors. In the study, around 150 TCR beta chains were listed as associated with cytomegalovirus. The earlier analysis of approximately 590 of the donors excluded seventeen rarely observed V segments, including chromosome 9 orphons, because counts were too low. The classifier was reported to diagnose cytomegalovirus status with high specificity and sensitivity in both the original and validation cohorts. The presence/absence analyses assumed that sequencing depth was roughly uniform across donors, and that assumption may not be true. Because HLA typing was missing for some donors at each locus, association tests included only the typed subset. Several of the top co-occurrence clusters appeared to be linked to parvovirus B19, influenza, CMV and Epstein-Barr virus, according to a later analysis. In a later genetic analysis, fewer N-insertions in productive TCRs were reported among donors in an Asian-associated ancestry cluster than the approximately 710-donor mean. Strong co-occurrence of HLA alleles, especially DR and DQ, made assigning TCR associations to individual alleles difficult. A later analysis found that TCR association rates varied across HLA loci, with DRB1 alleles showing the most associated TCRs and HLA-C alleles the fewest. According to a later analysis, most CMV-associated TCR beta chains appeared to be HLA-restricted, and the HLA associations seemed to be driven largely by CMV exposure. A cluster of highly shared sequence variants was judged likely to represent a technical artifact of the sequencing pipeline. A later analysis found that HLA-associated TCR beta chains were more clonally expanded and had lower generation probabilities than equally common non-associated chains. Three of the identified cytomegalovirus-associated TCR beta chains were confirmed in vitro to be specific for cytomegalovirus antigens. In a later genetic analysis, a missense DCLRE1C variant was associated with V-gene and J-gene trimming of TCR beta chains, and the association was replicated in an independent cohort. Immune exposure information for the cohort was limited to CMV serostatus. According to the authors, the approach could potentially be generalized to other disease states and immunological phenotypes. The 87-base-pair reads could not distinguish some IMGT-functional V segments, including TRBV6-2 and TRBV6-3, so those segments were excluded. A further reported finding was that TCR beta sequences accurately predicted the HLA-A and HLA-B alleles for most subjects in the first cohort.

The protocol used for the library was the immunoSEQ multiplex PCR assay. A mixture of 60 forward primers for TCR Vbeta segments and 13 reverse primers for TCR Jbeta segments was used in the multiplex PCR. Amplification of the CDR3 region of rearranged TCR beta genes was performed with a multiplex PCR assay on genomic DNA. The amplified TCR beta libraries were sequenced on the Illumina HiSeq System as 87-base-pair reads. The published analysis was carried out like this. A later analysis counted some 80 million unique TCR beta chains across the 600 to 850 repertoires, and about 10 million of these chains were shared by at least two donors. Raw reads were error-corrected and collapsed into unique sequences with a nearest-neighbor algorithm that merged closely related sequences to remove PCR and sequencing errors. CDR3 sequences were aligned to IMGT reference sequences to assign V, D and J gene segments. For a sequence to be retained, a match of at least six nucleotides was required to both a V gene segment and a J gene segment. A rearrangement was called productive if the CDR3 had no stop codons and remained in frame with V and J, and every other rearrangement was called non-productive. CDR3 was defined according to IMGT convention as the region running from the second conserved V-encoded cysteine to the conserved J-encoded phenylalanine. In an earlier analysis of 500 to 650 of the donors, sequences lacking an unambiguous match to a single V gene segment were excluded. An earlier analysis of 587 of the donors called V segments functional above 56.7% productive rearrangements and segregating when the between-donor standard deviation exceeded 5%. To diagnose cytomegalovirus status from the catalog of TCR beta chain sequences, a statistical classification framework was built. V and J gene assignment, in a later analysis, came from comparing TCR nucleotide sequences with IMGT/GENE-DB human TR gene sequences. The TCRdist pipeline was used in a later analysis to assign CDR3 sequences and most-parsimonious VDJ recombination scenarios. A later analysis defined each TCR beta chain by its CDR3 amino acid sequence plus V-gene family, and excluded reads lacking a unique V-gene family. As a way to deal with suspected cross-contamination and a sequencing artifact, a later analysis dropped roughly 620 nucleotide sequences that were highly shared and had low generation probability. In a later analysis, a clonal expansion index for each public chain was calculated from normalized within-repertoire ranks of inferred template counts. Generation probabilities in a later analysis came from a VDJ recombination model fitted to out-of-frame rearrangements, and those results were checked against IGoR. Hypergeometric tests were used in a later analysis to score TCR-TCR, TCR-HLA and TCR-CMV co-occurrence, with a repertoire-size bias correction applied to the TCR pairs. False discovery rates were estimated in a later analysis by permuting HLA or CMV assignments 20 times. In a later analysis, co-occurring TCRs were grouped with DBSCAN, and TCRdist sequence similarity was added when clustering was performed within HLA-allele-positive subsets. Co-occurrence clustering excluded repertoires with fewer than 30,000 or more than 120,000 public chains, plus five with anomalous nucleotide sharing. The table comes from immuneACCESS by way of TCRdb, which keeps in-frame sequences with V and J called. Part of the clones is missing from these tables; in studies checked, under half for an unresolved V gene and the rest for unknown reasons. V, J and clone size were drawn from that table, and D and trimming were deduced from the DNA. This sample comprises some 130,000 clones, 77% of them detected only once. 3.5% to 5% of the sample rests with the top ten.

The cohort was made up of about 670 healthy bone marrow donors. All cohort members were sampled while nominally healthy, although unrecorded immune exposures were likely present. The donor was CMV seronegative and belonged to the group of approximately 320 seronegative cohort members. Every donor gave a peripheral blood sample, and the peripheral blood mononuclear cells from that sample were used for TCR beta sequencing. The Qiagen DNeasy Blood Extraction Kit was used to extract genomic DNA from the blood cell samples. The germline V gene yields SGHDT for CDR1 and YYEEEE for CDR2. Trimming takes 4 bases from V and 0 bases from J, and the germline ends sit 14 bases apart. The CDR3 runs 16 amino acids, cysteine and phenylalanine included. Only the CDR3 DNA stays, 48 bases, in frame from base 1. Comment on this clone: Its target antigen remains unknown. The input lacks base qualities; no much larger clone sits a single base away.

The chain is made from TRBV5-6 and TRBJ1-3, and possibly TRBD1, on 5 matching bases. The material sequenced was PBMCs. The receptor's source is a male donor in good health and CMV-seronegative. The CDR3 region has the sequence CASSARVYHSGNTIYF. DNA sequence: TGTGCCAGCAGCGCCAGGGTTTACCACTCTGGAAACACCATATATTTT.